Sequencing of this T cell receptor (beta chain) was carried out in a study of CD8+ T cells in alopecia areata (dated by TCRdb to the late 2010s). Some background on the complete study: The treated patients, all with moderate-to-severe alopecia areata, were enrolled in an open-label pilot trial of oral tofacitinib given at 5 to 10 mg twice daily. Tofacitinib was given for 6 to 18 months, followed by 6 months of follow-up off drug to assess delayed response and recurrence. Disease severity in treated patients was measured with the SALT score, which quantifies the percentage of affected scalp surface area. In both human patients and the C3H/HeJ mouse model, the study applied high-throughput TCRbeta sequencing to look at T cell clonal expansion in alopecia areata. In humans, TCRbeta sequencing was performed on scalp tissue and on sorted CD4+ and CD8+ peripheral blood T cells from healthy controls and from patients with patchy or totalis/universalis alopecia areata. Tofacitinib-treated patients had biopsies at baseline and at 4 and 24 weeks of treatment, with a later scalp biopsy in several patients. Clonality in the scalp was compared among normal scalp (n=4), patchy alopecia areata scalp (n=8), and alopecia totalis/universalis scalp (n=8). RNA was extracted with the PAXgene miRNA kit for fixed scalp, the miRNeasy kit for PBMCs, and the RNeasy kit for mouse skin. TCRbeta CDR3 regions were amplified by immunoSEQ multiplex PCR with 35 Vbeta forward and 13 Jbeta reverse primers.

The V and J ends are trimmed by 2 bases and 3 bases, leaving 15 bases between them. Measured from the cysteine to the phenylalanine, the CDR3 is 16 residues long. Only CDR3 DNA remains: 48 bases, in frame from the first base. CDR1 and CDR2 are read off the germline V gene (reference sequence) as SGHNT and YYREEE. This sample's time point label indicates: 24 weeks on oral tofacitinib. The treatment or condition label of this sample denotes: oral pan-JAK inhibitor, 5-10 mg twice daily. Peripheral blood and lesional scalp punch biopsies were obtained from patients with alopecia areata. PBMCs were separated by density centrifugation and stained for CD3, CD4 and CD8, after which CD4+ and CD8+ T cells were sorted on a FACSAria. Study-level results and caveats: During tofacitinib treatment, many expanded lesional clones remained in scalp and blood, and this persistence may partly explain relapse after treatment is stopped. The treated cohort was small, with a single nonresponder, so links between baseline CD8+ expansion and response need larger studies. Scalp clonality and the number of expanded CD8+ clones among the top 100 scalp clones were significantly decreased by tofacitinib. TCR sequences shared between patients were less clear than in mice, possibly partly because of HLA diversity in the patient population. Compared with normal scalp, lesional scalp, particularly in alopecia totalis/universalis, had higher clonality and more expanded CD8+ clones, which suggests antigenic drive. Resident alphabeta T cells in normal human skin are also sequenced, complicating scalp TCR repertoire analysis, unlike mouse skin dominated by gammadelta T cells.

Remarks on this clone: Its recognized antigen is unknown. Per-base qualities were not stored, and no clone one base away is much larger.

The library was prepared using the immunoSEQ multiplex PCR assay. To provide template for TCR sequencing, every sample had RNA extracted and reverse transcribed into cDNA. First-strand cDNA was synthesized using SuperScript III with a 2:1 mix of oligo-dT and random hexamers. A synthetic immune receptor repertoire was used to gauge amplification bias, and whatever bias remained was removed computationally. The authors' pipeline ran thus. After raw reads were preprocessed to remove errors, the CDR3 was defined following IMGT conventions as running from the conserved cysteine to phenylalanine. Clonality was computed by normalizing Shannon entropy by log2 of the number of productive unique TCRs and subtracting the result from 1. Whether scalp clones were CD4 or CD8 was inferred by matching scalp TCRbeta sequences against CD4 and CD8 repertoires sorted from blood. What TCRdb holds here is the immuneACCESS table cut down to in-frame rearrangements. Part of the clones is not present; checked against another copy, under half of the missing clones reflect an unresolved V gene, and the others are unexplained. The V and J calls and clone size are taken from that table; D and trimming were inferred from the DNA. This sample lists under 200,000 clones; less than 70% were detected once. The ten most abundant clones make up about 14% of the sample.

The specimen comprised CD4+ T cells sorted from blood, sampled at week 24, from a patient treated with tofacitinib. The sequence derives from a human donor with alopecia areata. The chain is encoded by TRBV5-4 joined to TRBJ2-1; no D segment can be confidently identified. The DNA reads TGTGCCAGCAGCTTTAGTTCAGGACGGAACTACAATGAGCAGTTCTTC. Its protein product is CASSFSSGRNYNEQFF.